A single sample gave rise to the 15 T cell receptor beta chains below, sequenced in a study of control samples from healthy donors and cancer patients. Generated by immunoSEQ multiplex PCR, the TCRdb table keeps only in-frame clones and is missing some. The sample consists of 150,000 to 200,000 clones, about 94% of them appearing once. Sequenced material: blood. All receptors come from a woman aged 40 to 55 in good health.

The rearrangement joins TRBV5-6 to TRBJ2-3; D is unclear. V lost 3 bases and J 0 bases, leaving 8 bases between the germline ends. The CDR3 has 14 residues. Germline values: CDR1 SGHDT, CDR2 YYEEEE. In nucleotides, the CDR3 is TGTGCCAGCAGCTCCCGGCGCAGCACAGATACGCAGTATTTT. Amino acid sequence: CASSSRRSTDTQYF.

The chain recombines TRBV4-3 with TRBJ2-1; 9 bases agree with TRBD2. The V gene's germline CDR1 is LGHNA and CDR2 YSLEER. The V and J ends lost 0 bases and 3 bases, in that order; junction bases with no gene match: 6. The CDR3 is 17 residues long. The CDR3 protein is CASSQDRAGGVYNEQFF. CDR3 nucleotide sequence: TGCGCCAGCAGCCAAGATAGGGCGGGGGGGGTCTACAATGAGCAGTTCTTC.

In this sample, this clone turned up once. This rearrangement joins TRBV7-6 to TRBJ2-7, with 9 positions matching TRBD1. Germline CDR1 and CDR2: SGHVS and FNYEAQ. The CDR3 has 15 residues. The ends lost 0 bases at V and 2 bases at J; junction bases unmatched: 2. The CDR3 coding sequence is TGTGCCAGCAGCTTAGCCGGGACAGGGCCCTACGAGCAGTACTTC. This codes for CASSLAGTGPYEQYF. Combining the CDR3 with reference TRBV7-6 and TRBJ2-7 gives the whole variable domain GAGVSQSPRYKVTKRGQDVALRCDPISGHVSLYWYRQALGQGPEFLTYFNYEAQQDKSGLPNDRFSAERPEGSISTLTIQRTEQRDSAMYRCASSLAGTGPYEQYFGPGTRLTVT.

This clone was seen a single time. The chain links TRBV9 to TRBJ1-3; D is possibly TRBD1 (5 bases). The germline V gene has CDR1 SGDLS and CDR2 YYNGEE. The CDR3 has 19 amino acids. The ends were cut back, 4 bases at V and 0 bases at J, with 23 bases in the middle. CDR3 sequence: CASSRVGGNLAPSGNTIYF. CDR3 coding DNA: TGTGCCAGCAGCCGCGTGGGGGGGAACCTCGCACCCTCTGGAAACACCATATATTTT.

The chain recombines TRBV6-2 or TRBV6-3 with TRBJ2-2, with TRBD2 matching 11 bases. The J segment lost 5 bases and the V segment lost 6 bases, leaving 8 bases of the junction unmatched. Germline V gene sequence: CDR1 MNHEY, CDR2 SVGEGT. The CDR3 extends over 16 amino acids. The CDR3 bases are TGTGCCAGCAGACCTACTAGCGGGGGCCCTACCGGGGAGCTGTTTTTT. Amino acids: CASRPTSGGPTGELFF.

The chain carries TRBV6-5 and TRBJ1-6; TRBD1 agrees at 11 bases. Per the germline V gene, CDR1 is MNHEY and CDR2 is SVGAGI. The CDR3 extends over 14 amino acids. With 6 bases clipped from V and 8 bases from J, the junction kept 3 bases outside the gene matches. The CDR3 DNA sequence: TGTGCCAGCAGACGGACAGGGGGCGATTCACCCCTCCACTTT. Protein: CASRRTGGDSPLHF.

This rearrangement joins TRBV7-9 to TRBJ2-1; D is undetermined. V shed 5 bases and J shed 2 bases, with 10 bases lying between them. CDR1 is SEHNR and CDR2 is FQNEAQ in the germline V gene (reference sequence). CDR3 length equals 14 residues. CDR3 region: CASSNANPYNEQFF. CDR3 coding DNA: TGTGCCAGCAGCAATGCTAACCCCTACAATGAGCAGTTCTTC.

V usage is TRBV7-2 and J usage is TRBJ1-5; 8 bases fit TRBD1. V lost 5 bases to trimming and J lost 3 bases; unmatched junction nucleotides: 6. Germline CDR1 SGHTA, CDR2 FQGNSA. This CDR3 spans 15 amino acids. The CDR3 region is CASSGRQGNNQPQHF. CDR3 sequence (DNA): TGTGCCAGCAGCGGCCGACAGGGGAACAATCAGCCCCAGCATTTT.

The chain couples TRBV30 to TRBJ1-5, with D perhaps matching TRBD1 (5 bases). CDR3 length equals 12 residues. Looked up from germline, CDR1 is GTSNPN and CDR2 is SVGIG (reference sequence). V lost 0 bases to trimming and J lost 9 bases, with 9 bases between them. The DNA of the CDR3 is TGTGCCTGGAGTGTTCCGGGGGGGCCCCAGCATTTT. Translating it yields CAWSVPGGPQHF. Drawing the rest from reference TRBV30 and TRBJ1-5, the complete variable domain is SQTIHQWPATLVQPVGSPLSLECTVEGTSNPNLYWYRQAAGRGLQLLFYSVGIGQISSEVPQNLSASRPQDRQFILSSKKLLLSDSGFYLCAWSVPGGPQHFGDGTRLSIL.

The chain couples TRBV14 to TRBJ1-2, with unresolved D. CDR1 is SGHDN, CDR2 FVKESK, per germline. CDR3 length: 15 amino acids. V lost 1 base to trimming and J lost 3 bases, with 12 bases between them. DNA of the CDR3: TGTGCCAGCAGCCAAGGCCGGAATGGCCACTATGGCTACACCTTC. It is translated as CASSQGRNGHYGYTF.

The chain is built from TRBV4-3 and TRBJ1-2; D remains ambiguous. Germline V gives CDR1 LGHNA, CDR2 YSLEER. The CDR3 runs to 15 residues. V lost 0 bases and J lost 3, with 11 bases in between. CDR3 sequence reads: CASSQDLWGDYGYTF. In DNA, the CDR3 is TGCGCCAGCAGCCAAGATCTTTGGGGTGACTATGGCTACACCTTC.

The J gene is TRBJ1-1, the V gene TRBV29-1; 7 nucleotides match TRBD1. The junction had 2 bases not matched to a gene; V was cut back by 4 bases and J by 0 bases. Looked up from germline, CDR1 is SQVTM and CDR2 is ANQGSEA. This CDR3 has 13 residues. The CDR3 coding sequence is TGCAGCGTTGTAGGGGGCATGAACACTGAAGCTTTCTTT. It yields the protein CSVVGGMNTEAFF.

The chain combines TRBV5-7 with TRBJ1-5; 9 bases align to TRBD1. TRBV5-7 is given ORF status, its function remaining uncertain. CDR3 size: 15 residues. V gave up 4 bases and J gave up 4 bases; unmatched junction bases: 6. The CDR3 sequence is CASSRGQGGNQPQHF. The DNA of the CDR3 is TGTGCCAGCAGCCGGGGACAGGGTGGGAATCAGCCCCAGCATTTT.

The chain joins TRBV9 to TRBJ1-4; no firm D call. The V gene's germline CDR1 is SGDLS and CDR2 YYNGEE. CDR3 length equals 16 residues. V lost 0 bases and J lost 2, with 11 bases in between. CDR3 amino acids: CASSVGGKITNEKLFF. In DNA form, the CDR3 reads TGTGCCAGCAGCGTAGGAGGAAAGATTACTAATGAAAAACTGTTTTTT.

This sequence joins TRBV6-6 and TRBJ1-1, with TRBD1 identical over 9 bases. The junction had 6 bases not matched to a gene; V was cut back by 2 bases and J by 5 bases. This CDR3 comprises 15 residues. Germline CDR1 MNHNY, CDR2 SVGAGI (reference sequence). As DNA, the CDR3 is TGTGCCAGCAGTTACCCCGGGACAGGGAAAACTGAAGCTTTCTTT. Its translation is CASSYPGTGKTEAFF.